Listed here are 20 T cell receptor beta chains from one sample, sequenced in a study of CD8+ T cells in alopecia areata. RNA was isolated and reverse transcribed to cDNA, the sequencing template. Profiled with immunoSEQ multiplex PCR; TCRdb holds only in-frame clones, not every one. This sample has 160,000 or so clones; about 51% occur once, and the top ten carry 15% to 20%. The material was CD8+ T cells sorted from blood, obtained at week 0. The receptors stem from a human donor with alopecia areata.

The V gene is TRBV10-2, the J gene TRBJ2-7; D possibly corresponds to TRBD1 (6 bases). Germline CDR1 and CDR2: WSHSY and SAAADI. The CDR3 contains 16 residues. Trimming left V 3 bases short and J 0 bases short, with 15 bases between. The CDR3 loop is CASSDLDRLSSYEQYF. In DNA form, the CDR3 reads TGCGCCAGCAGTGATCTCGACAGGCTAAGCTCCTACGAGCAGTACTTC.

The genes are TRBV15 and TRBJ2-1, with 7 nucleotides matching TRBD1. CDR1 LNHNV and CDR2 YYDKDF come from the germline V gene (reference sequence). The CDR3 covers 15 residues. V was pared by 2 bases and J by 3 bases, with 4 bases of the junction left unmatched. Here the CDR3 reads CATSRIRQGYNEQFF. CDR3 nucleotides: TGTGCCACCAGCAGAATTAGACAGGGCTACAATGAGCAGTTCTTC.

The chain employs TRBV30 and TRBJ2-2; unclear D gene. Germline CDR1 reads GTSNPN; CDR2 reads SVGIG (reference sequence). Trimming pared 1 base from V and 3 bases from J, leaving 15 bases between. The CDR3 runs to 16 residues. CDR3 sequence reads: CAWSGFGRKYTGELFF. The CDR3 DNA reads TGTGCCTGGAGTGGTTTCGGCAGGAAATACACCGGGGAGCTGTTTTTT.

This clone was seen only once. The V call is TRBV30, the J call TRBJ1-5; D gene unclear. Germline loops: CDR1 GTSNPN, CDR2 SVGIG (reference sequence). The CDR3 is 13 amino acids. Trimming stripped 2 bases from V and 0 bases from J, with 5 bases between. CDR3 loop: CAWSSDSNQPQHF. In DNA form, the CDR3 reads TGTGCCTGGAGTTCGGATAGCAATCAGCCCCAGCATTTT.

CDR3 coding DNA: TGTGCCAGCAGCTTAGTGGCTATGAACACTGAAGCTTTCTTT. Translating gives CASSLVAMNTEAFF. This chain links TRBV7-2 with TRBJ1-1; D ambiguous. The CDR3 length is 14 residues. The V and J ends lost 1 base and 0 bases respectively, with 6 bases between them. Germline CDR1 SGHTA, CDR2 FQGNSA.

Comments on this clone: A far larger clone is only one base removed, so a read error is likely. The rearrangement links TRBV5-5 to TRBJ2-7; TRBD2 matches at 11 bases. CDR1 is SGHKS, CDR2 YYEKEE, per germline (reference sequence). V lost 0 bases, J lost 1 base, and 3 bases stayed unmatched. This CDR3 has 16 residues. CDR3 sequence (DNA): TGTGCCAGCAGCTTGGGGGGGACTAGCGGATCCTACGAGCAGTACTTC. This sequence encodes CASSLGGTSGSYEQYF.

The table lists this clone with a few counts. This chain uses TRBV5-1 with TRBJ2-7; D not resolved. Trimming left V 3 bases short and J 0 bases short, with 10 bases between. In germline, CDR1 is SGHRS, CDR2 YFSETQ. The CDR3 loop spans 14 amino acids. The CDR3 nucleotides are TGCGCCAGCAGCTGGGCGATGGGCTCCTACGAGCAGTACTTC. This translates into CASSWAMGSYEQYF.

This clone was recorded a few times. The chain employs TRBV27 and TRBJ2-3, with 12 nucleotides matching TRBD1. Germline CDR1 MNHEY, CDR2 SMNVEV (reference sequence). The CDR3 consists of 14 residues. Trimming at V came to 7 bases and at J to 6 bases, leaving 5 bases not matched to a gene. The CDR3 DNA reads as TGTGCCAGCACGGGGACAGGGGGCTTTGATACGCAGTATTTT. This gives the protein CASTGTGGFDTQYF.

This clone was counted between two and nine times. CDR3 nucleotide sequence: TGTGCCAGCAGCTTAGGTCCTAGCGGGGGAACCTACGAGCAGTACTTC. Translating gives CASSLGPSGGTYEQYF. The V call is TRBV7-9, the J call TRBJ2-7; 10 bases agree with TRBD2. V lost 1 base and J lost 2; bases outside the gene matches: 5. The CDR3 totals 16 residues. Germline CDR1 and CDR2: SEHNR and FQNEAQ (reference sequence).

The rearrangement uses TRBV30 and TRBJ2-1, with D perhaps matching TRBD2 (5 bases). Trimming took off 2 bases at V and 6 bases at J, with 14 bases between the two ends. CDR1 is GTSNPN and CDR2 is SVGIG in the germline V gene (reference sequence). This CDR3 is built from 14 residues. The CDR3 reads CAWSWWTGSNEQFF. The CDR3 DNA is TGTGCCTGGAGTTGGTGGACTGGAAGCAATGAGCAGTTCTTC.

The sample holds a few counts of this clone. The CDR3 DNA is TGCGCCAGCAGCCAAGATCGGGGAGGCTCTGGGGCCAACGTCCTGACTTTC. This translates into CASSQDRGGSGANVLTF. This chain links TRBV4-3 with TRBJ2-6, with a possible D match to TRBD2 (6 bases). Trimming left V 0 bases short and J 0 bases short, with 9 bases between. Germline V gives CDR1 LGHNA, CDR2 YSLEER. The CDR3 sequence is 17 residues long.

This chain joins TRBV11-2 and TRBJ1-2, with D maybe TRBD1 (5 bases). There are 13 residues in the CDR3. V dropped 5 bases and J dropped 3 bases, with 10 bases sitting between them. The germline CDR1 and CDR2 sequences are SGHAT and FQNNGV. CDR3 bases: TGTGCCAGCAGCCCCGGGACTGACTATGGCTACACCTTC. Amino acids: CASSPGTDYGYTF.

The chain has TRBV2 and TRBJ2-6, with a tentative D call TRBD2 (6 bases). The CDR3 totals 17 residues. The germline V gene has CDR1 SNHLY and CDR2 FYNNEI. The ends were cut back, 0 bases at V and 4 bases at J, with 13 bases in the middle. CDR3 in DNA: TGTGCCAGCAGTGAAGCGCTTCGGGGGTCCGGGGCCAACGTCCTGACTTTC. Residues: CASSEALRGSGANVLTF.

This clone came up once. This rearrangement joins TRBV2 to TRBJ2-5, with D unresolved. This CDR3 contains 12 residues. CDR1 SNHLY and CDR2 FYNNEI come from the germline V gene. The V and J ends lost 4 bases and 3 bases respectively, with 6 bases between them. Here the CDR3 reads CASSVSEETQYF. The CDR3 DNA is TGTGCCAGCAGTGTTTCGGAAGAGACCCAGTACTTC.

The chain employs TRBV30 and TRBJ2-3, with a possible D match to TRBD2 (6 bases). This CDR3 is 14 amino acids long. Per germline, CDR1 GTSNPN and CDR2 SVGIG (reference sequence). Between the trimmed V and J ends, which lost 0 bases and 4 bases, there was a span of 11 bases. As DNA, the CDR3 is TGTGCCTGGAGTGTGTCGGCGGGGCCAGATACGCAGTATTTT. Amino acids: CAWSVSAGPDTQYF.

This clone was detected only a few times. The same CDR3 is also encoded by other DNA sequences in this sample. The chain has TRBV5-1 and TRBJ2-7; TRBD2 is a possible D gene (5 bases). Trimming removed 0 bases at V and 4 bases at J, with 8 bases between. Germline V gives CDR1 SGHRS, CDR2 YFSETQ. The CDR3 is 13 residues long. The CDR3: CASSLDRGYEQYF. DNA of the CDR3: TGCGCCAGCAGCTTGGATCGGGGTTACGAGCAGTACTTC.

In nucleotides, the CDR3 is TGCAGCGTTACCCAACAAGGGCAAGCTTTCTTT. Its protein is CSVTQQGQAFF. J is TRBJ1-1 and V is TRBV29-1; D ambiguous. The V and J ends lost 5 bases and 9 bases respectively, with 13 bases between them. Germline CDR1 and CDR2: SQVTM and ANQGSEA. The CDR3 contains 11 residues.

The rearrangement links TRBV30 to TRBJ1-1, with D possibly matching TRBD1 (6 bases). The CDR3 has 13 residues. Looked up from germline, CDR1 is GTSNPN and CDR2 is SVGIG (reference sequence). V was clipped by 0 bases and J by 5 bases, with 10 bases between them. CDR3 protein: CAWSVQRGTEAFF. In nucleotides, the CDR3 is TGTGCCTGGAGTGTACAAAGGGGGACTGAAGCTTTCTTT.

This clone was seen a handful of times. Other DNA sequences within the sample encode an identical CDR3. The rearrangement uses TRBV30 and TRBJ1-2; D uncertain. Germline V gives CDR1 GTSNPN, CDR2 SVGIG (reference sequence). V lost 0 bases and J lost 5, with 7 bases in between. CDR3 length: 12 amino acids. The CDR3 nucleotides are TGTGCCTGGAGTGTTTCCGGGTATGGCTACACCTTC. Its translation: CAWSVSGYGYTF.

This clone was found a few times. V usage is TRBV5-6 and J usage is TRBJ2-1, with no clear D. The CDR3 totals 11 residues. Germline V gene sequence: CDR1 SGHDT, CDR2 YYEEEE. Deletions cut 3 bases from V and 9 bases from J, with 7 bases between. CDR3 nucleotides: TGTGCCAGCAGCTGGAGAGGTGAGCAGTTCTTC. Translated: CASSWRGEQFF.